This paragraph reports one T cell receptor beta chain. The CDR3 has 13 amino acids. The germline V gene encodes CDR1 KGHDR and CDR2 SFDVKD. V was clipped by 4 bases and J by 4 bases; unmatched bases: 1. This entry is derived from a study of blood T cell repertoires in COVID-19. At the level of the study: Researchers got acute and convalescent COVID-19 samples from the United States, Italy and Spain. T cells, B-cell-depleted T cells, or PBMCs provided the cDNA or gDNA that served as material.

Source study methods: By means of reference gene primer amplification, nucleated cell counts were estimated. TCRdb's copy holds only in-frame clones and misses some; the assay was immunoSEQ multiplex PCR. Clone size and the V and J calls come from that table; the DNA yielded D and trimming. The data show about 210,000 clones, with 85% seen just once and approximately 5% held by the top ten. This receptor was obtained from a woman aged 80 or over with acute or convalescent COVID-19. The source material was peripheral blood. The genes are TRBV24-1 and TRBJ2-3, with 7 bases identical to TRBD1. The CDR3 here is CATSDTGADTQYF. Written as DNA, the CDR3 is TGTGCCACCAGTGACACAGGGGCAGATACGCAGTATTTT.